This T cell receptor beta chain appears in the sequencing data of a study of blood T cell repertoires in COVID-19. Overall study: T cells, B-cell-depleted T cells, or PBMCs provided the cDNA or gDNA that served as material.

This clone is a singleton in its sample. The germline gives CDR1 MNHEY, CDR2 SVGAGI. The CDR3 contains 16 residues. V lost 0 bases, J lost 7 bases, and 5 bases stayed unmatched. TCRdb keeps only in-frame clones here, not all; method: immunoSEQ multiplex PCR. The table shows tens of thousands of clones, with about 90% occurring only once. This chain connects TRBV6-5 to TRBJ2-1; 11 bases line up with TRBD2. This clonotype originated in a man in his 60s with active COVID-19. The sequenced material came from peripheral blood. CDR3 DNA sequence: TGTGCCAGCAGTTACTCCGGGACTAGCGGTTATAATGAGCAGTTCTTC. It is translated as CASSYSGTSGYNEQFF.